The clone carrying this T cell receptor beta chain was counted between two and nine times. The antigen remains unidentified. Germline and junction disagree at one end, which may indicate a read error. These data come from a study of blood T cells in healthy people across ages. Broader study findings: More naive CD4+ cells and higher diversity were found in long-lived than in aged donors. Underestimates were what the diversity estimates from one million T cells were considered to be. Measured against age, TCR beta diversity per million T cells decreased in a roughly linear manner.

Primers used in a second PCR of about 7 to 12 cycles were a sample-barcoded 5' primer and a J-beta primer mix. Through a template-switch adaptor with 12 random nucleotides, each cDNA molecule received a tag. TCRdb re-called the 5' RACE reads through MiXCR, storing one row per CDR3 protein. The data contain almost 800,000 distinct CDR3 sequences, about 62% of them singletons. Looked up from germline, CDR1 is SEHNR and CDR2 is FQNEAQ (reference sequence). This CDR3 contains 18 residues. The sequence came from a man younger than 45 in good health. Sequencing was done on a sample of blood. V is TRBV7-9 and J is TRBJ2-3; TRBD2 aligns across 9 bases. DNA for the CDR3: TGTGCCAGCAGCCCAGTCACTACGACTAGCGGACACACAGATACCCAGTATTTT. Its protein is CASSPVTTTSGHTDTQYF.